These 32 T cell receptor beta chains came from one sample sequenced in a study of blood T cell repertoires in COVID-19. Generated by immunoSEQ multiplex PCR, the TCRdb table keeps only in-frame clones and is missing some. Of 250,000 or so clones detected, around 82% appear once; the ten largest clones hold about 4.8%. The source material was peripheral blood. These receptors all stem from a woman aged 70-85 years with acute or convalescent COVID-19.

The V gene is TRBV29-1, the J gene TRBJ2-5, with D possibly TRBD2 on 6 matching bases. The CDR3 spans 12 residues. Between the trimmed V and J ends, which lost 3 bases and 5 bases, there was a span of 10 bases. The germline CDR1 and CDR2 sequences are SQVTM and ANQGSEA. CDR3 nucleotides: TGCAGCGTTGAGGAGGGAGGCGAGACCCAGTACTTC. It codes for CSVEEGGETQYF. Complete variable domain (other parts from reference TRBV29-1 and TRBJ2-5): SAVISQKPSRDICQRGTSLTIQCQVDSQVTMMFWYRQQPGQSLTLIATANQGSEATYESGFVIDKFPISRPNLTFSTLTVSNMSPEDSSIYLCSVEEGGETQYFGPGTRLLVL.

The chain employs TRBV30 and TRBJ1-4; D is ambiguous. V shed 3 bases and J shed 8 bases, with 19 bases lying between them. There are 15 residues in the CDR3. Germline lookup yields CDR1 GTSNPN and CDR2 SVGIG (reference sequence). Here the CDR3 DNA reads TGTGCCTGGAGCCGAAACAATGGACTCGGGGAAAAACTGTTTTTT. This gives the protein CAWSRNNGLGEKLFF.

This clone was recorded a few times. V and J are TRBV5-6 and TRBJ2-3; 9 bases match TRBD1. The CDR3 is made up of 15 amino acids. Germline V gives CDR1 SGHDT, CDR2 YYEEEE. V lost 4 bases to trimming and J lost 5 bases; unmatched junction nucleotides: 8. Here the CDR3 reads CASSPVQGAGDTQYF. In nucleotides, the CDR3 is TGTGCCAGCAGCCCAGTACAGGGGGCTGGAGATACGCAGTATTTT. The whole variable domain, filled in from reference TRBV5-6 and TRBJ2-3, reads DAGVTQSPTHLIKTRGQQVTLRCSPKSGHDTVSWYQQALGQGPQFIFQYYEEEERQRGNFPDRFSGHQFPNYSSELNVNALLLGDSALYLCASSPVQGAGDTQYFGPGTRLTVL.

This clone was detected a few times. The chain couples TRBV2 to TRBJ2-3; 9 bases agree with TRBD2. Germline CDR1 SNHLY, CDR2 FYNNEI. Trimming took 6 bases from V and 1 from J; bases not matched to a gene: 5. The CDR3 is 15 amino acids. The CDR3 here is CASSLTSGGTDTQYF. In nucleotides, the CDR3 is TGTGCCAGCAGCTTGACTAGCGGTGGCACAGATACGCAGTATTTT.

The CDR3 region is CASSLGRTNQPQHF. CDR3 DNA sequence: TGTGCCAGCAGCTTGGGCCGAACTAATCAGCCCCAGCATTTT. The V gene is TRBV7-2, the J gene TRBJ1-5; no firm D call. V lost 3 bases and J lost 4, with 10 bases in between. CDR3 size: 14 residues. The germline gives CDR1 SGHTA, CDR2 FQGNSA.

The chain has TRBV2 and TRBJ1-6, with 8 nucleotides matching TRBD1. Trimming cost V 8 bases and J 7 bases; bases outside gene matches: 7. The CDR3 spans 14 residues. Germline V lookup: CDR1 SNHLY, CDR2 FYNNEI. The CDR3 loop is CASGSGTGNSPLHF. The CDR3 DNA follows: TGTGCCAGCGGCTCCGGGACAGGCAATTCACCCCTCCACTTT. Together with reference TRBV2 and TRBJ1-6, the CDR3 gives the full variable domain: EPEVTQTPSHQVTQMGQEVILRCVPISNHLYFYWYRQILGQKVEFLVSFYNNEISEKSEIFDDQFSVERPDGSNFTLKIRSTKLEDSAMYFCASGSGTGNSPLHFGNGTRLTVT.

This sequence joins TRBV30 and TRBJ1-4; perhaps TRBD1 as D (5 bases). The CDR3 spans 15 residues. Germline-derived CDR1 and CDR2 are GTSNPN and SVGIG (reference sequence). V shed 2 bases and J shed 0 bases, with 10 bases lying between them. As DNA, the CDR3 is TGTGCCTGGAGTAGCGGGGGGGCAACTAATGAAAAACTGTTTTTT. This gives the protein CAWSSGGATNEKLFF.

The V gene is TRBV6-2 or TRBV6-3, the J gene TRBJ2-7; 7 nucleotides agree with TRBD1. CDR1 is MNHEY and CDR2 is SVGEGT in the germline V gene. This CDR3 has 13 residues. Unmatched junction bases numbered 4, after V lost 6 bases and J lost 2 bases. As DNA, the CDR3 is TGTGCCAGCAGCCCCGGGACAGCCTACGAGCAGTACTTC. This sequence encodes CASSPGTAYEQYF.

The chain carries TRBV12-3 or TRBV12-4 and TRBJ1-1; D not certain. The germline V and J ends were trimmed by 5 bases and 6 bases, with 7 bases remaining between them. There are 11 residues in the CDR3. Here the CDR3 DNA reads TGTGCCAGCAGTCCCCTTTCTGAAGCTTTCTTT. Residues: CASSPLSEAFF.

V and J are TRBV27 and TRBJ2-2; possibly TRBD1 for D (6 bases). The CDR3 sequence is 13 residues long. V lost 3 bases to trimming and J lost 5 bases, with 7 bases between them. The germline CDR1 and CDR2 sequences are MNHEY and SMNVEV (reference sequence). This CDR3 is CASSFQGTGELFF. The CDR3, as DNA: TGTGCCAGCAGTTTTCAGGGGACCGGGGAGCTGTTTTTT.

This chain connects TRBV7-2 to TRBJ2-7; 11 nucleotides agree with TRBD1. CDR1 and CDR2 from the germline V gene are SGHTA and FQGNSA. The CDR3 sequence is 15 residues long. Trimming removed 5 bases from V and 6 bases from J; junction bases left unmatched: 9. The CDR3 protein is CASSLGQGARSEQYF. CDR3 nucleotide sequence: TGTGCCAGCAGCCTCGGACAGGGGGCACGATCCGAGCAGTACTTC. The full variable domain, in which reference TRBV7-2 and TRBJ2-7 provide the parts outside the CDR3, is GAGVSQSPSNKVTEKGKDVELRCDPISGHTALYWYRQSLGQGLEFLIYFQGNSAPDKSGLPSDRFSAERTGGSVSTLTIQRTQQEDSAVYLCASSLGQGARSEQYFGPGTRLTVT.

V gene TRBV6-6 combines with J gene TRBJ1-4; D is ambiguous. The CDR3 length is 15 residues. V shed 0 bases and J shed 4 bases, with 9 bases lying between them. Germline V gene data show CDR1 as MNHNY and CDR2 as SVGAGI (reference sequence). CDR3 DNA: TGTGCCAGCAGTTACTCGAGAACCCTTAATGAAAAACTGTTTTTT. Protein sequence: CASSYSRTLNEKLFF.

This chain uses TRBV29-1 with TRBJ2-3; 8 bases fit TRBD2. Germline V gene data show CDR1 as SQVTM and CDR2 as ANQGSEA. The V and J ends lost 6 bases and 0 bases, in that order; junction bases with no gene match: 2. CDR3 length: 13 amino acids. The CDR3 protein is CSVRGVSTDTQYF. The CDR3 region has the DNA TGCAGCGTGCGGGGGGTTAGCACAGATACGCAGTATTTT.

The chain joins TRBV6-5 to TRBJ1-6, with 7 bases that match TRBD1. The CDR3 consists of 16 residues. Trimming removed 1 base from V and 6 bases from J; junction bases left unmatched: 6. CDR1 MNHEY and CDR2 SVGAGI come from the germline V gene. The CDR3, as DNA: TGTGCCAGCAGTTACTGGGCGGAGGGGGCTAATTCACCCCTCCACTTT. Its translation is CASSYWAEGANSPLHF.

The chain is built from TRBV7-2 and TRBJ1-2, with D possibly matching TRBD1 (5 bases). There are 14 residues in the CDR3. V was clipped by 7 bases and J by 8 bases, with 20 bases between them. Germline loops: CDR1 SGHTA, CDR2 FQGNSA. CDR3 DNA: TGTGCCAGCACCCAAGGGACTCGGATGTGGGGCTACACCTTC. It yields the protein CASTQGTRMWGYTF.

The chain links TRBV9 to TRBJ1-1; D gene uncertain. From germline, CDR1 is SGDLS and CDR2 YYNGEE. Trimming stripped 2 bases from V and 1 base from J, with 12 bases between. CDR3 length: 15 residues. The DNA for the CDR3 is TGTGCCAGCAGCGTTTTAACCAGAGGGAACACTGAAGCTTTCTTT. It specifies CASSVLTRGNTEAFF.

This clone was counted only a few times. The chain recombines TRBV11-2 with TRBJ1-4; maybe TRBD1 (6 bases). Germline values: CDR1 SGHAT, CDR2 FQNNGV. V shed 5 bases and J shed 7 bases, with 14 bases lying between them. The CDR3 is made up of 14 amino acids. The CDR3: CASSINRVSEKLFF. In DNA, the CDR3 is TGTGCCAGCAGCATAAACAGGGTCTCTGAAAAACTGTTTTTT.

This clone appeared a few times. This rearrangement joins TRBV7-2 to TRBJ1-2; 7 bases line up with TRBD1. V shed 3 bases and J 2 bases; nucleotides not matched to a gene: 3. The CDR3 totals 14 residues. Per germline, CDR1 SGHTA and CDR2 FQGNSA. Here the CDR3 reads CASSLATGNYGYTF. CDR3 sequence (DNA): TGTGCCAGCAGCTTGGCGACAGGGAACTATGGCTACACCTTC.

The sample holds one count of this clone. The V and J genes are TRBV7-9 and TRBJ2-6; possible D gene TRBD1, 5 bases. V shed 3 bases and J shed 2 bases, with 8 bases lying between them. The CDR3 has 15 amino acids. Germline V lookup: CDR1 SEHNR, CDR2 FQNEAQ (reference sequence). CDR3 amino acids: CASSFQGTGANVLTF. As DNA, the CDR3 is TGTGCCAGCAGCTTTCAGGGTACTGGGGCCAACGTCCTGACTTTC.

The V gene is TRBV7-9, the J gene TRBJ1-1; 7 bases line up with TRBD1. The V and J ends lost 6 bases and 1 base, in that order; junction bases with no gene match: 5. The CDR3 extends over 14 amino acids. Germline lookup yields CDR1 SEHNR and CDR2 FQNEAQ (reference sequence). Written as DNA, the CDR3 is TGTGCCAGCAGTCGACAGGGAGGGAACACTGAAGCTTTCTTT. Protein sequence: CASSRQGGNTEAFF.

This clone was counted once. V is TRBV7-2 and J is TRBJ1-1; TRBD1 matches 7 bases. Germline values: CDR1 SGHTA, CDR2 FQGNSA. The CDR3 is 12 residues long. J gave up 11 bases and V 5 bases, and 8 bases lay outside the gene matches. This CDR3 is CASSPEGARAFF. The CDR3 coding sequence is TGTGCCAGCAGCCCCGAGGGGGCCAGGGCTTTCTTT.

This chain links TRBV7-6 with TRBJ2-7, with 9 bases identical to TRBD1. V lost 3 bases and J lost 1; bases outside the gene matches: 4. Germline lookup yields CDR1 SGHVS and CDR2 FNYEAQ. The CDR3 extends over 15 amino acids. CDR3 sequence: CASSFSGQGSYEQYF. The DNA for the CDR3 is TGTGCCAGCAGCTTTAGTGGACAGGGGTCCTACGAGCAGTACTTC.

The chain joins TRBV9 to TRBJ2-2, with 8 bases that match TRBD1. Germline lookup yields CDR1 SGDLS and CDR2 YYNGEE. The CDR3 is 15 amino acids. Trimming removed 3 bases from V and 2 bases from J; junction bases left unmatched: 3. Here the CDR3 reads CASSGTGGNTGELFF. The DNA for the CDR3 is TGTGCCAGCAGCGGAACAGGGGGAAACACCGGGGAGCTGTTTTTT. Combining the CDR3 with reference TRBV9 and TRBJ2-2 gives the whole variable domain DSGVTQTPKHLITATGQRVTLRCSPRSGDLSVYWYQQSLDQGLQFLIQYYNGEERAKGNILERFSAQQFPDLHSELNLSSLELGDSALYFCASSGTGGNTGELFFGEGSRLTVL.

Here the CDR3 reads CASSLAGGKNQPQHF. DNA of the CDR3: TGTGCCAGCAGCTTAGCAGGGGGCAAGAATCAGCCCCAGCATTTT. The gene calls are TRBV7-2 and TRBJ1-5; 7 nucleotides align to TRBD1. The CDR3 is made up of 15 amino acids. The V and J ends lost 0 bases and 4 bases, in that order; junction bases with no gene match: 3. The germline gives CDR1 SGHTA, CDR2 FQGNSA.

This chain joins TRBV30 and TRBJ1-4; D is unresolved. The V gene lost 1 base and the J gene lost 12 bases, with 12 bases spanning the gap. This CDR3 contains 12 residues. The germline V gene has CDR1 GTSNPN and CDR2 SVGIG (reference sequence). The CDR3 region has the DNA TGTGCCTGGAGTGGGATCACCGGGGAACTGTTTTTT. The encoded protein is CAWSGITGELFF.

The chain has TRBV6-5 and TRBJ2-2; 9 positions agree with TRBD2. The CDR3 extends over 14 amino acids. V was clipped by 11 bases and J by 2 bases; unmatched bases: 6. The germline V gene has CDR1 MNHEY and CDR2 SVGAGI. The CDR3 DNA follows: TGTGCCTGCTGGCGGGGGGGTAACACCGGGGAGCTGTTTTTT. This codes for CACWRGGNTGELFF.

The CDR3 DNA reads as TGTGCCAGCAGCTGGGGGACAGGGGCCTACAATGAGCAGTTCTTC. This gives the protein CASSWGTGAYNEQFF. This chain connects TRBV11-2 to TRBJ2-1; 10 bases agree with TRBD1. In germline, CDR1 is SGHAT, CDR2 FQNNGV. This CDR3 spans 15 amino acids. V shed 4 bases and J 2 bases; nucleotides not matched to a gene: 2.

The chain uses TRBV5-1 and TRBJ1-1, with D unresolved. Trimming removed 0 bases at V and 3 bases at J, with 9 bases between. This CDR3 has 14 residues. Germline CDR1 and CDR2: SGHRS and YFSETQ. CDR3 protein: CASSLAITDTEAFF. DNA for the CDR3: TGCGCCAGCAGCTTGGCGATCACAGACACTGAAGCTTTCTTT.

The chain couples TRBV5-6 to TRBJ2-7; D perhaps matches TRBD1 (6 bases). The V end was cut by 3 bases, the J end by 8 bases, with 15 bases between. This CDR3 region has 13 residues. Germline V gene lookup returns CDR1 SGHDT and CDR2 YYEEEE. This CDR3 is CASSSSLQGKQYF. CDR3 nucleotides: TGTGCCAGCAGCTCAAGCCTACAGGGCAAGCAGTACTTC.

This clone has a single count. V usage is TRBV30 and J usage is TRBJ2-3; no clear D gene. Germline-derived CDR1 and CDR2 are GTSNPN and SVGIG (reference sequence). V dropped 1 base and J dropped 4 bases, with 6 bases sitting between them. CDR3 size: 12 residues. This chain's CDR3 is CAWSGAPDTQYF. The DNA of the CDR3 is TGTGCCTGGAGTGGGGCACCAGATACGCAGTATTTT.

The gene calls are TRBV5-8 and TRBJ1-5; TRBD1 might be the D (5 bases). Trimming took 3 bases from V and 0 from J, leaving 10 bases between them. Germline CDR1 is SGHTS and CDR2 is YDEGEE. CDR3 length: 15 residues. The CDR3: CASSSQGYSNQPQHF. The CDR3 bases are TGTGCCAGCAGCTCGCAGGGATATAGCAATCAGCCCCAGCATTTT.

The chain joins TRBV28 to TRBJ1-4; TRBD1 might be the D (6 bases). The CDR3 is 15 residues long. Trimming left V 7 bases short and J 8 bases short, with 20 bases between. CDR1 MDHEN and CDR2 SYDVKM come from the germline V gene. This CDR3 reads CASNSPTGLGEKLFF. In DNA, the CDR3 is TGTGCCAGCAACTCCCCCACAGGGTTGGGGGAAAAACTGTTTTTT.